Following are 14 T cell receptor beta chains from one sample sequenced in a study of T cell changes during pregnancy in multiple sclerosis. Produced via immunoSEQ multiplex PCR; TCRdb's table is partial and in-frame only. The table records 60,000 or so clones, 92% of them present only once. This material consisted of peripheral blood, taken in the first trimester of pregnancy. The receptors here all came from a female donor with multiple sclerosis, enrolled in a pregnancy study.

The chain combines TRBV13 with TRBJ1-1, with a weak D call TRBD1 (5 bases). Trimming took 7 bases from V and 2 from J, leaving 14 bases between them. There are 14 residues in the CDR3. Germline CDR1 is PRHDT and CDR2 is FYEKMQ (reference sequence). CDR3 amino acids: CASTLGHTNTEAFF. Here the CDR3 DNA reads TGTGCCAGCACCCTAGGACATACCAACACTGAAGCTTTCTTT. Supplemented by reference TRBV13 and TRBJ1-1, the full variable domain reads AAGVIQSPRHLIKEKRETATLKCYPIPRHDTVYWYQQGPGQDPQFLISFYEKMQSDKGSIPDRFSAQQFSDYHSELNMSSLELGDSALYFCASTLGHTNTEAFFGQGTRLTVV.

The chain combines TRBV14 with TRBJ2-7; 10 nucleotides align to TRBD2. The CDR3 covers 20 residues. Trimming removed 2 bases from V and 3 bases from J; junction bases left unmatched: 19. In germline, CDR1 is SGHDN, CDR2 FVKESK. The CDR3 loop is CASSQSVTVSGGLAVYEQYF. The CDR3 DNA sequence: TGTGCCAGCAGCCAATCTGTGACCGTTAGTGGAGGACTAGCGGTCTACGAGCAGTACTTC.

The gene calls are TRBV6-1 and TRBJ2-3; 10 bases fit TRBD2. Trimming took 4 bases from V and 3 from J; bases not matched to a gene: 4. This CDR3 region has 15 residues. CDR1 and CDR2 from the germline V gene are MNHNS and SASEGT. The CDR3 nucleotides are TGTGCCAGCAGTGCCGTAGCGGGGGGAACAGATACGCAGTATTTT. Its translation is CASSAVAGGTDTQYF.

The V call is TRBV9, the J call TRBJ2-1, with 7 bases aligning to TRBD2. V was clipped by 4 bases and J by 4 bases; unmatched bases: 8. The CDR3 loop spans 15 amino acids. The germline V gene has CDR1 SGDLS and CDR2 YYNGEE. CDR3 protein: CASSILARAYNEQFF. In DNA, the CDR3 is TGTGCCAGCAGCATACTAGCGAGGGCATACAATGAGCAGTTCTTC.

This clone was seen just once. The chain's CDR3 is CASSERARLYSNQPQHF. In DNA, the CDR3 is TGTGCCAGCAGTGAGAGGGCCAGGTTGTATAGCAATCAGCCCCAGCATTTT. The rearrangement uses TRBV2 and TRBJ1-5; D is unresolved. CDR1 is SNHLY, CDR2 FYNNEI, per germline. V was shortened by 3 bases and J by 0 bases, with 15 bases between the two germline ends. The CDR3 runs to 17 residues.

The chain joins TRBV11-2 to TRBJ1-2, with TRBD1 matching over 8 bases. CDR1 and CDR2 from the germline V gene are SGHAT and FQNNGV. The CDR3 is 16 amino acids. The V and J ends lost 3 bases and 0 bases, in that order; junction bases with no gene match: 6. This CDR3 reads CASSFSMTGANYGYTF. CDR3 DNA: TGTGCCAGCAGCTTTTCAATGACAGGGGCTAACTATGGCTACACCTTC.

The V and J genes are TRBV4-2 and TRBJ2-7; D might be TRBD2 (7 bases). V was cut by 0 bases and J by 1 base, with 13 bases left in between. Germline V gene sequence: CDR1 LGHNA, CDR2 YNFKEQ. The CDR3 covers 16 residues. CDR3 in amino acids: CASSQESAGASYEQYF. The CDR3 DNA is TGTGCCAGCAGCCAAGAATCCGCGGGGGCGTCCTACGAGCAGTACTTC.

The chain employs TRBV7-8 and TRBJ2-7; 9 positions agree with TRBD1. The CDR3 is made up of 16 amino acids. Losses at the gene ends were 2 bases for V and 7 bases for J; bases not matched to a gene: 12. Germline-derived CDR1 and CDR2 are SGHVS and FQNEAQ. The CDR3 spells CASSLLGTGRLGEQYF. The CDR3 coding sequence is TGTGCCAGCAGCTTACTTGGGACAGGGCGTTTAGGGGAGCAGTACTTC.

J is TRBJ2-1 and V is TRBV9, with D unclear. Germline V gene lookup returns CDR1 SGDLS and CDR2 YYNGEE. CDR3 length: 12 amino acids. V gave up 6 bases and J gave up 7 bases, with 11 bases separating them. CDR3 in DNA: TGTGCCAGCAAAGGAGCTTGGAATGAGCAGTTCTTC. Amino acid sequence: CASKGAWNEQFF.

V and J are TRBV7-2 and TRBJ1-2; TRBD1 matches 10 bases. This CDR3 is 14 amino acids long. V lost 5 bases, J lost 8 bases, and 8 bases stayed unmatched. Germline V CDR1 and CDR2: SGHTA, FQGNSA. The CDR3: CASSVRQGAKGYTF. The CDR3 region has the DNA TGTGCCAGCAGCGTAAGACAGGGGGCAAAGGGCTACACCTTC.

V and J are TRBV14 and TRBJ1-4; the D gene is possibly TRBD1 (6 bases). Per germline, CDR1 SGHDN and CDR2 FVKESK. Trimming left V 2 bases short and J 7 bases short, with 14 bases between. The CDR3 loop spans 15 amino acids. DNA for the CDR3: TGTGCCAGCAGCCAAAGCCGACCAGGGGCTGAAAAACTGTTTTTT. It codes for CASSQSRPGAEKLFF.

This clone was observed at least ten times. The CDR3 protein is CASSDSAGGAHEQYF. DNA of the CDR3: TGTGCCAGCAGTGACTCGGCGGGGGGGGCCCACGAGCAGTACTTC. The rearrangement links TRBV6-4 to TRBJ2-7, with TRBD2 matching over 9 bases. This CDR3 is 15 amino acids long. Germline values: CDR1 MRHNA, CDR2 SNTAGT. J was trimmed by 5 bases and V by 0 bases; bases with no gene match: 5.

This rearrangement joins TRBV27 to TRBJ1-6; D is unresolved. The germline V gene has CDR1 MNHEY and CDR2 SMNVEV (reference sequence). The CDR3 is 15 residues long. Deletions cut 3 bases from V and 1 base from J, with 7 bases between. This CDR3 is CASSFGVSYNSPLHF. CDR3 sequence (DNA): TGTGCCAGCAGTTTCGGGGTATCCTATAATTCACCCCTCCACTTT.

The CDR3, as DNA: TGTGCCAGCAGGAGGACAGTGGACACTGAAGCTTTCTTT. It yields the protein CASRRTVDTEAFF. The J gene is TRBJ1-1, the V gene TRBV6-5, with D maybe TRBD1 (6 bases). Germline CDR1 is MNHEY and CDR2 is SVGAGI. Trimming left V 6 bases short and J 3 bases short, with 11 bases between. This CDR3 comprises 13 residues.